This T cell receptor (beta chain) was documented in a study of T cells after posttransplantation cyclophosphamide. Whole-study findings and limits: Blood and skin or GI T cell repertoires showed limited TRB overlap. Later post-transplant blood repertoires were often dominated by donor CD8+ memory clones. TRB clonality was highly associated with recipient CMV seropositivity and reactivation.

CDR1 is SGHKS and CDR2 is YYEKEE in the germline V gene (reference sequence). The CDR3 extends over 13 amino acids. Deletions cut 3 bases from V and 8 bases from J, with 11 bases between. Busulfan-fludarabine conditioning, marrow transplant, and cyclophosphamide on days +3 and +4 were administered. This clone is medium-sized within its sample. Its target is not known. Libraries were prepared by immunoSEQ multiplex PCR; TCRdb keeps only in-frame clonotypes and omits some of them. The sample contains 7,500 or so clones, none of them singletons. This chain uses TRBV5-5 with TRBJ1-4, with no clear D. This TCR derives from a female patient in her fifties or sixties who received an allogeneic stem cell transplant from an unrelated donor, was CMV-positive, and had acute GVHD only. Some T cells may be supplied by the graft donor. The sample here was PBMCs, taken after allogeneic stem cell transplant with posttransplant cyclophosphamide. The CDR3 region has the DNA TGTGCCAGCAGCTGGGGAGTTTGGGAAAAACTGTTTTTT. Protein product: CASSWGVWEKLFF.